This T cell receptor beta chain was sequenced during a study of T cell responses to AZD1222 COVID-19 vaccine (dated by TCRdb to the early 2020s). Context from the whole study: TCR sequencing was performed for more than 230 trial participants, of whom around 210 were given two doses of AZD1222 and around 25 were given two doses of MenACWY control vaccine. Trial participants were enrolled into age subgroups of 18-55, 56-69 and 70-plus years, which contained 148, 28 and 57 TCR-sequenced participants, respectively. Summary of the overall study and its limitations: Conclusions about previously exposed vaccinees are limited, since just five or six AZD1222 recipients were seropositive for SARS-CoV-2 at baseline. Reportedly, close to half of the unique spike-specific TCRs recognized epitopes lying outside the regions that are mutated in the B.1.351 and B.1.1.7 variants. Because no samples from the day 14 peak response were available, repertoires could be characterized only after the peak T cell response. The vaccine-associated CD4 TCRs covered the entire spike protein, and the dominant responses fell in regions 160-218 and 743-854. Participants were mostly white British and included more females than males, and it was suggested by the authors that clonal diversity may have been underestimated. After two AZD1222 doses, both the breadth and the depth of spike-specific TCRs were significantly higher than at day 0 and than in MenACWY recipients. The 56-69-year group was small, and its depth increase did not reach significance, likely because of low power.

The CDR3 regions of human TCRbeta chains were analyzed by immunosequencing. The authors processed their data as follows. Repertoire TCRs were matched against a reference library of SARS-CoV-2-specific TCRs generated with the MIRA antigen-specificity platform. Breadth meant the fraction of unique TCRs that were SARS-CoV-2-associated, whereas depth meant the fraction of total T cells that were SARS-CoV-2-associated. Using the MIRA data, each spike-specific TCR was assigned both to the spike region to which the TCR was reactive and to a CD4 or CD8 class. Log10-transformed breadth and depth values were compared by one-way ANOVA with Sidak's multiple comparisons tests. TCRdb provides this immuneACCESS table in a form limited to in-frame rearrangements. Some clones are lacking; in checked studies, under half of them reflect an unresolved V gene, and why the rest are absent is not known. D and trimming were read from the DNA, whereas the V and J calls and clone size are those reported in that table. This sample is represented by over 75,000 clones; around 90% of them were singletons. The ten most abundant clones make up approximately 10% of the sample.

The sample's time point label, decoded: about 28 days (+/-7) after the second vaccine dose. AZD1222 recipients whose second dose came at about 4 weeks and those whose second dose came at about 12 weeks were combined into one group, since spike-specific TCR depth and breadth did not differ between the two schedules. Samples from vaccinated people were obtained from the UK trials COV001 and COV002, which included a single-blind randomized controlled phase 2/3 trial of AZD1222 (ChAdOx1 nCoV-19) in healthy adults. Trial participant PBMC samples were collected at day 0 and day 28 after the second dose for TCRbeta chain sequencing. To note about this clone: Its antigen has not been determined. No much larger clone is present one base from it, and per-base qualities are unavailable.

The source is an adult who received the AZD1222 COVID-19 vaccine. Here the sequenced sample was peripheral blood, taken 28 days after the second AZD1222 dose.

Here the CDR3 is given as CATSTSMDRWTQYF. The sequence in DNA is TGTGCCACCAGCACATCAATGGACCGGTGGACCCAGTACTTC. Recombination linked TRBV15 to TRBJ2-5; there is no confident call for the D gene. Looking up the germline V gene (reference sequence) yields CDR1 LNHNV and CDR2 YYDKDF. Trimming at the junction amounts to 4 bases on V and 7 bases on J, and the germline ends lie 16 bases apart. The CDR3 holds 14 amino acids from the cysteine to the phenylalanine. Only CDR3 DNA is held: 42 bases, read in frame from base 1. When the CDR3 is completed using the reference TRBV15 and TRBJ2-5 genes on either side, the full variable domain is DAMVIQNPRYQVTQFGKPVTLSCSQTLNHNVMYWYQQKSSQAPKLLFHYYDKDFNNEADTPDNFQSRRPNTSFCFLDIRSPGLGDTAMYLCATSTSMDRWTQYFGPGTRLLVL.